These T cell receptor beta chains were read from a single sample in a study of blood T cells in healthy people across ages. MiXCR, run by TCRdb on the 5' RACE reads, gives a single entry per CDR3 protein. The sample has 600,000 to 850,000 distinct CDR3 sequences, approximately 43% seen once; the top ten hold under 25%. Sequencing was carried out using blood. These receptors originate from an older woman in good health. Both conserved end residues are part of each CDR3. A D gene is named only where the DNA matches it firmly. Only some rows state a clone size, as once, few, many or a class for expanded clones.

clone_size | j_call | d_call | v_call | cdr3_aa | cdr3_nt
NA | TRBJ2-7 | NA | TRBV5-6 | CASSLTALVPGSEQYF | TGTGCCAGCAGCTTGACGGCCCTCGTCCCCGGCTCCGAGCAGTACTTC
few | TRBJ2-5 | NA | TRBV20-1 | CSARRLALETQYF | TGCAGTGCTAGAAGGCTAGCGTTAGAGACCCAGTACTTC
NA | TRBJ2-7 | TRBD1 | TRBV20-1 | CSARDSLLYEQYF | TGCAGTGCTCGGGACAGTCTACTCTACGAGCAGTACTTC
many | TRBJ2-5 | NA | TRBV7-2 | CASSLAVGETQYF | TGTGCCAGCAGCTTAGCGGTCGGAGAGACCCAGTACTTC
NA | TRBJ2-7 | TRBD1 | TRBV9 | CASSVTGNSYEQYF | TGTGCCAGCAGCGTGACAGGGAATTCCTACGAGCAGTACTTC
once | TRBJ1-4 | NA | TRBV9 | CASSGVNEKLFF | TGTGCCAGCAGCGGGGTTAATGAAAAACTGTTTTTT
few | TRBJ2-7 | NA | TRBV7-2 | CASSQVAYYEQYF | TGTGCCAGCAGTCAGGTAGCGTACTACGAGCAGTACTTC
NA | TRBJ2-7 | TRBD1 | TRBV28 | CASIAPGTGSEQYF | TGTGCCAGCATCGCTCCCGGGACAGGGTCCGAGCAGTACTTC
few | TRBJ2-5 | TRBD1 | TRBV10-1 | CASSRRDRGEQETQYF | TGCGCCAGCAGTCGGCGGGACAGGGGCGAACAAGAGACCCAGTACTTC
few | TRBJ2-7 | TRBD1 | TRBV20-1 | CSASRGSSEQYF | TGCAGTGCATCCAGGGGGAGCAGCGAGCAGTACTTC
many | TRBJ2-3 | NA | TRBV5-1 | CASSFGQASTDTQYF | TGCGCCAGCAGCTTTGGACAAGCGAGCACAGATACGCAGTATTTT
NA | TRBJ1-4 | TRBD1 | TRBV13 | CASRRQGELYDEKLFF | TGTGCCAGCAGAAGACAGGGGGAACTCTACGATGAAAAACTGTTTTTT
once | TRBJ2-7 | NA | TRBV5-1 | CASSLAGLSSYNEQYF | TGCGCCAGCAGCTTGGCCGGGTTAAGCTCCTACAATGAGCAGTACTTC
few | TRBJ2-5 | NA | TRBV7-3 | CASSATVQETQYF | TGTGCCAGCAGCGCGACAGTCCAAGAGACCCAGTACTTC
NA | TRBJ2-1 | NA | TRBV20-1 | CSATKDSAYNEQFF | TGCAGCGCTACGAAGGACAGCGCCTACAATGAGCAGTTCTTC
NA | TRBJ1-6 | NA | TRBV4-1 | CASSLNPSPDSPLHF | TGCGCCAGCAGCCTCAACCCTTCTCCAGATTCACCCCTCCACTTT
few | TRBJ2-5 | NA | TRBV6-1 | CASRGGLRTLPSQETQYF | TGTGCCAGCAGAGGCGGACTAAGAACCCTACCCAGCCAAGAGACCCAGTACTTC
NA | TRBJ2-5 | NA | TRBV30 | CAWSVGNQETQYF | TGTGCCTGGAGTGTAGGCAACCAAGAGACCCAGTACTTC
few | TRBJ1-2 | NA | TRBV5-6 | CASRSRGNYGYTF | TGTGCCAGCCGCTCCCGGGGTAACTATGGCTACACCTTC
NA | TRBJ2-7 | TRBD1 | TRBV6-1 | CASSLTSQSGQPYEQYF | TGTGCCAGCAGCCTTACCTCACAATCGGGACAGCCCTACGAGCAGTACTTC
once | TRBJ1-1 | NA | TRBV19 | CASTIGVNTEAFF | TGTGCCAGTACCATAGGAGTGAACACTGAAGCTTTCTTT
NA | TRBJ2-1 | TRBD2 | TRBV12-3/TRBV12-4 | CASSPLTSGAYNEQFF | TGTGCCAGCAGCCCCCTGACTAGCGGGGCCTACAATGAGCAGTTCTTC
NA | TRBJ2-7 | TRBD2 | TRBV5-6 | CASSPGVAGFYEQYF | TGTGCCAGCAGCCCCGGGGTAGCGGGATTTTACGAGCAGTACTTC
NA | TRBJ1-1 | NA | TRBV24-1 | CATSDENYREAFF | TGTGCCACCAGTGATGAGAACTACAGAGAAGCTTTCTTT
NA | TRBJ1-2 | NA | TRBV5-1 | CASSLEDSGDYGYTF | TGCGCCAGCAGCTTGGAGGACAGTGGCGACTATGGCTACACCTTC
few | TRBJ2-3 | NA | TRBV3-1 | CASSRTPRDTQYF | TGTGCCAGCAGCCGGACCCCCCGAGATACGCAGTATTTT
NA | TRBJ2-5 | NA | TRBV5-1 | CASSLGTPRGSQETQYF | TGCGCCAGCAGCTTGGGGACCCCGCGGGGCTCGCAAGAGACCCAGTACTTC
few | TRBJ2-1 | NA | TRBV2 | CASTTESSYNEQFF | TGTGCCAGCACGACGGAGAGCTCCTACAATGAGCAGTTCTTC
many | TRBJ2-5 | TRBD1 | TRBV13 | CASSLGDRGHGTQYF | TGTGCCAGCAGCTTAGGCGACAGGGGACATGGGACCCAGTACTTC
NA | TRBJ2-5 | TRBD1 | TRBV6-2/TRBV6-3 | CASLPGTGEETQYF | TGTGCCAGCTTACCCGGGACAGGGGAAGAGACCCAGTACTTC
NA | TRBJ2-7 | NA | TRBV10-3 | CAILAEGGSYEQYF | TGTGCCATCCTGGCGGAGGGGGGCTCCTACGAGCAGTACTTC
few | TRBJ2-7 | NA | TRBV29-1 | CSVEEGGLTQYF | TGCAGCGTTGAAGAGGGCGGCCTAACCCAGTACTTC
many | TRBJ2-4 | NA | TRBV6-2/TRBV6-3 | CASSSALLAWTKNIQYF | TGTGCCAGCAGTTCCGCCCTCCTAGCGTGGACCAAAAACATTCAGTACTTC
NA | TRBJ2-6 | NA | TRBV5-1 | CASSLAWRTGANVLTF | TGCGCCAGCAGCTTGGCATGGAGAACTGGGGCCAACGTCCTGACTTTC
NA | TRBJ1-1 | TRBD1 | TRBV20-1 | CSARPRGPAFF | TGCAGTGCTAGACCCAGGGGGCCAGCTTTCTTT
few | TRBJ2-1 | TRBD1 | TRBV7-8 | CASSLERSQGDEQFF | TGTGCCAGCAGCTTAGAGCGGTCCCAGGGGGATGAGCAGTTCTTC
few | TRBJ2-7 | TRBD2 | TRBV20-1 | CSARWAGGYNEQYF | TGCAGTGCTAGGTGGGCGGGGGGGTACAATGAGCAGTACTTC
NA | TRBJ1-1 | NA | TRBV6-6 | CASRGAGRGVFNTEAFF | TGTGCCAGCAGGGGTGCAGGGCGGGGGGTATTCAACACTGAAGCTTTCTTT
NA | TRBJ2-1 | TRBD2 | TRBV6-5 | CASSYTKLAGGHNEQFF | TGTGCCAGCAGTTACACTAAACTAGCGGGAGGGCACAATGAGCAGTTCTTC